This T cell receptor (beta chain) originates from a study of blood T cell repertoires in COVID-19 (dated by TCRdb to 2018 to 2021). About the full investigation: Samples from collaborators originated in the United States, Italy and Spain and spanned both the acute and convalescent phases of COVID-19. The repertoires were released in a freely available public database intended as a resource for research on the immune response to SARS-CoV-2. The sample metadata nearly always contained a de-identified subject ID, COVID-19 status, age in years and sex. Samples were obtained from the ongoing ImmuneRACE study (first 160 participants) and from about 1,300 subjects provided by 6 global collaborators. HLA class I and class II types, where available, came from metadata supplied by the sample provider rather than from assay-based typing. The material from the prospective study consisted of cDNA or gDNA derived from T cells, B-cell-depleted T cells, or PBMCs. The dataset comprised deeply sampled blood TCRbeta repertoires from subjects exposed to, actively infected with, or recovered from COVID-19.

The germline ends are 18 bases apart after V is trimmed by 11 bases and J by 8 bases. CDR1 and CDR2 are read off the germline V gene as MNHEY and SVGAGI. The CDR3 runs 13 amino acids, cysteine and phenylalanine included. The DNA shown is the 39-base CDR3, in frame from base 1. On this clone: What this receptor recognizes is not known. No base-level quality is on record; no much larger clone is a single base apart.

Broader findings and caveats from the paper: The amount of clinical and demographic metadata varied by source and participant and was provided uncurated.

The immunoSEQ Assay, a bias-controlled multiplex PCR, was used to amplify TCRbeta CDR3 regions from genomic DNA. In the paper's pipeline: The number of nucleated cells in each sample was estimated by amplification of reference gene primers within the assay. To quantify the absolute abundance of each unique TCRbeta CDR3 rearrangement, sequence reads were collapsed and filtered. Productive Simpson clonality was computed per sample as the square root of Simpson's diversity index over productive rearrangements. What TCRdb holds here is the immuneACCESS table cut down to in-frame rearrangements. Part of the clones is not present; checked against another copy, under half of the missing clones reflect an unresolved V gene, and the others are unexplained. V, J and clone size reflect that table, while D and trimming were determined from the DNA. The sample has a few hundred thousand clones on record, more than 75% of them singletons. The ten largest account for roughly 1% of the sample.

Participants in the prospective study were aged roughly 18 to 95 years, lived in approximately 26 United States geographic areas, and enrolled through a virtual design. In the prospective study, cohorts were assigned on the basis of participant-reported clinical history obtained from a screening survey and a study questionnaire. Recovered participants in ImmuneRACE Cohort 3 were defined by two consecutive negative NP/OP PCR tests, clearance by a healthcare professional, or resolution of symptoms. Each participant in the prospective study had whole blood, serum and a nasopharyngeal or oropharyngeal swab collected by mobile phlebotomists. Additional blood draws and questionnaires over an approximately 2-month period could optionally be provided by prospective study participants. Before DNA extraction, blood samples from the prospective study were shipped at room temperature or frozen.

This sequence was found in a woman under 40 who had recovered from COVID-19. The rearrangement combines TRBV6-5 with TRBJ1-4; a tentative D call is TRBD1 (5 bases match). The sequenced sample consisted of PBMCs or T cells enriched from blood (not recorded which). The CDR3 in this case is CASGGGIDEKLFF. The sequenced DNA is TGTGCCTCCGGGGGGGGTATAGACGAAAAACTGTTTTTT.